The clone carrying this T cell receptor beta chain came up once. Its specificity is not known. The entry originates in a study of T cell responses to AZD1222 COVID-19 vaccine. The study's findings and limits: The study sampled repertoires only after the peak T cell response. Rises in breadth and depth of Spike-specific TCRs came after two AZD1222 doses.

TCRdb's table, derived via immunoSEQ multiplex PCR, lists solely in-frame clones and lacks some. The sample lists about 160,000 clones, about 92% occurring once. Second-dose intervals of approximately 4 or approximately 12 weeks were pooled. The sample consisted of peripheral blood, taken 28 days after the second AZD1222 dose. The receptor was isolated from an adult who received the AZD1222 COVID-19 vaccine.

Written as DNA, the CDR3 is TGTGCCAGCAGCTTAGCCGATTTTGGAGGGGGCGGGTCACCCCTCCACTTT. This translates into CASSLADFGGGGSPLHF. This chain links TRBV7-6 with TRBJ1-6; TRBD1 matches at 7 bases. Germline trimming cut 0 bases from V and 10 bases from J; bases unmatched to any gene: 12. The germline V gene has CDR1 SGHVS and CDR2 FNYEAQ. This CDR3 has 17 residues.